Each of the 3 T cell receptor beta chains below was sequenced from the same sample in a study of vaccination and CD4 T cells after COVID-19. Treatment noted: approximately nine-day PBMC culture with coronavirus spike peptide pools or control peptides (ViraFEST assay). Researchers used the Oncomine TCR Beta short-read assay to sequence DNA from cultured CD4+ T cells. Each CDR3 protein gets one entry after TCRdb re-called the PCR reads with MiXCR. The sample lists 11,000 to 15,000 distinct CDR3 sequences; around 45% were seen once. Antigens of these TCRs are unknown. Sequenced material: cultured CD4+ T cells from blood. The source is a human donor with COVID-19.

This clonotype came up a few times. The chain recombines TRBV2 with TRBJ1-5; the match to TRBD1 covers 8 bases. V dropped 6 bases and J dropped 6; count of bases not matched to a gene: 10. This CDR3 is 15 amino acids long. Germline lookup yields CDR1 SNHLY and CDR2 FYNNEI. CDR3 in amino acids: CASRGQGTGSQPQHF. CDR3 nucleotide sequence: TGTGCCAGCAGAGGACAGGGAACGGGAAGTCAGCCCCAGCATTTT.

This chain uses TRBV5-1 with TRBJ2-5; D unclear. This CDR3 spans 12 amino acids. Trimming cost V 4 bases and J 1 base, with 5 bases left between them. Looked up from germline, CDR1 is SGHRS and CDR2 is YFSETQ. In DNA, the CDR3 is TGCGCCAGCAGCATCGTCCAAGAGACCCAGTACTTC. The encoded protein is CASSIVQETQYF.

This chain links TRBV6-5 with TRBJ2-3; D unclear. This CDR3 spans 15 amino acids. CDR1 and CDR2 from the germline V gene are MNHEY and SVGAGI. V was clipped by 0 bases and J by 6 bases, with 13 bases between them. The DNA for the CDR3 is TGTGCCAGCAGTTACTCGCTGGCTGAGGTGGATACGCAGTATTTT. It specifies CASSYSLAEVDTQYF.